Shown below are 17 T cell receptor beta chains from a single sample sequenced in a study of T cells in Graves' hyperthyroidism and ophthalmopathy (dated 2019 in TCRdb). The method was multiplex PCR. The listed sequencing device is Illumina HiSeq 2000. Amplification of TCR beta CDR3 regions was carried out from RNA transcripts. The first round of RT-PCR for the TCR CDR3 was performed with the HTBI primer set and the Qiagen OneStep RT-PCR kit. TCRdb trimmed public reads at Q25 via fastp, called clones via MiXCR and kept in-frame beta chains. One record per CDR3 amino acid sequence lists the most common genes and DNA. Present in this sample are fewer than 600,000 distinct CDR3 sequences, 14% of which were seen just once. 14% of the sample is taken by the ten largest. The sample was blood. The receptors derive from a woman aged 35 to 49 with Graves' hyperthyroidism.

This clonotype has a handful of counts. This rearrangement joins TRBV20-1 to TRBJ2-5; D unclear. V gave up 3 bases and J gave up 4 bases, with 15 bases separating them. Germline CDR1 and CDR2: DFQATT and SNEGSKA (reference sequence). There are 14 residues in the CDR3. CDR3 nucleotides: TGCAGTGCTAGCGAAATTTCCCCCCCAGAGACCCAGTACTTC. Amino acids: CSASEISPPETQYF.

This clonotype showed up many times. The DNA for the CDR3 is TGCAGTGCTAGATCTGTGGCGGGGTTCTATGGCTACACCTTC. This codes for CSARSVAGFYGYTF. This chain connects TRBV20-1 to TRBJ1-2; D is undetermined. The CDR3 covers 14 residues. Trimming pared 2 bases from V and 4 bases from J, leaving 14 bases between. Germline CDR1 reads DFQATT; CDR2 reads SNEGSKA (reference sequence).

This chain connects TRBV2 to TRBJ2-1; TRBD2 might be the D (6 bases). Germline V gene data show CDR1 as SNHLY and CDR2 as FYNNEI. Between the trimmed V and J ends, which lost 7 bases and 3 bases, there was a span of 19 bases. This CDR3 has 16 amino acids. Here the CDR3 DNA reads TGTGCCAGCACCCAGCGACCAGCGGGTGACTACAATGAGCAGTTCTTC. Its translation is CASTQRPAGDYNEQFF. The full variable domain, in which reference TRBV2 and TRBJ2-1 provide the parts outside the CDR3, is EPEVTQTPSHQVTQMGQEVILRCVPISNHLYFYWYRQILGQKVEFLVSFYNNEISEKSEIFDDQFSVERPDGSNFTLKIRSTKLEDSAMYFCASTQRPAGDYNEQFFGPGTRLTVL.

This clonotype was seen at least ten times. The CDR3 region has the DNA TGTGCCAGCAGTTACTTGTCCGCGGGAGCAGGGGATACGCAGTATTTT. It specifies CASSYLSAGAGDTQYF. The V gene is TRBV6-2 or TRBV6-3, the J gene TRBJ2-3; 7 bases agree with TRBD2. CDR3 size: 16 residues. J gave up 6 bases and V 1 base, and 10 bases lay outside the gene matches. Germline V gene sequence: CDR1 MNHEY, CDR2 SVGEGT.

This clonotype was picked up many times. J is TRBJ2-1 and V is TRBV18; 11 bases map to TRBD2. This CDR3 has 17 amino acids. CDR1 is KGHSH and CDR2 is LQKENI in the germline V gene. With 2 bases clipped from V and 7 bases from J, the junction kept 10 bases outside the gene matches. The CDR3 coding sequence is TGTGCCAGCTCACCAAAGGACTTAGCGGGAGGGCCGAATGAGCAGTTCTTC. Encoded protein: CASSPKDLAGGPNEQFF.

This clonotype came up many times. The V gene is TRBV6-2 or TRBV6-3, the J gene TRBJ2-5; perhaps TRBD1 as D (6 bases). The CDR3 sequence is 15 residues long. Germline V gives CDR1 MNHEY, CDR2 SVGEGT. V was pared by 5 bases and J by 2 bases, with 15 bases between. The CDR3 loop reads CASSTGTSSQETQYF. In DNA, the CDR3 is TGTGCCAGCAGTACCGGGACAAGCTCACAAGAGACCCAGTACTTC.

This clonotype occurred many times. The CDR3 DNA is TGCAGTGCTAAGAATAATGAAAAACTGTTTTTT. This translates into CSAKNNEKLFF. The V call is TRBV20-1, the J call TRBJ1-4; D is undetermined. V lost 4 bases, J lost 4 bases, and 4 bases lay in between. The CDR3 loop spans 11 amino acids. CDR1 is DFQATT and CDR2 is SNEGSKA in the germline V gene (reference sequence).

This clonotype was seen repeatedly, ten times or more. V usage is TRBV28 and J usage is TRBJ2-3; D may be TRBD2 (5 bases). The CDR3 has 13 residues. Germline CDR1 MDHEN, CDR2 SYDVKM. V was clipped by 11 bases and J by 2 bases, with 14 bases between them. The CDR3 bases are TGTGCCGGGAGCCCGAAATTCACAGATACGCAGTATTTT. This translates into CAGSPKFTDTQYF.

V and J are TRBV7-2 and TRBJ1-6; D is unresolved. Germline lookup yields CDR1 SGHTA and CDR2 FQGNSA. Trimming removed 3 bases from V and 11 bases from J, with 14 bases in between. This CDR3 has 14 amino acids. The CDR3 DNA is TGTGCCAGCAGCTTTGCACGAGTTGGTACACCCCTCCACTTT. It codes for CASSFARVGTPLHF.

This clonotype was recorded a few times. The germline gene is not matched at one end of the junction; a read error may be the cause. V usage is TRBV12-3 or TRBV12-4 and J usage is TRBJ1-6, with D perhaps matching TRBD1 (5 bases). The CDR3 consists of 15 residues. Here the CDR3 reads CASTPGTAYNSPLHF. CDR3 coding DNA: TGTGCCAGCACCCCAGGGACTGCCTACAATTCGCCCCTCCACTTT.

This clonotype was recorded once. It may be a read error: a sequence one base away is much more abundant. This rearrangement joins TRBV5-6 to TRBJ1-6; D not resolved. CDR3 size: 12 residues. The germline V gene encodes CDR1 SGHDT and CDR2 YYEEEE. CDR3 in amino acids: CASSFGPSHLHF. Written as DNA, the CDR3 is TGTGCCAGCAGCTTTGGCCCTTCACACCTCCACTTT.

This clonotype has at least ten counts. The V gene is TRBV7-2, the J gene TRBJ2-3; 12 positions match TRBD2. Looked up from germline, CDR1 is SGHTA and CDR2 is FQGNSA. The CDR3 has 16 amino acids. After removal of 6 bases from V and 0 bases from J, the junction contained 4 bases not matched to a gene. The CDR3 sequence: CASRGGLAGSTDTQYF. CDR3 DNA sequence: TGTGCCAGCAGGGGTGGACTAGCGGGGAGCACAGATACGCAGTATTTT.

The chain has TRBV13 and TRBJ2-7; D remains ambiguous. CDR3 length: 13 amino acids. Germline CDR1 and CDR2: PRHDT and FYEKMQ (reference sequence). Trimming cost V 2 bases and J 3 bases, with 8 bases left between them. The CDR3 sequence: CASSLMKGYEQYF. The CDR3 DNA follows: TGTGCCAGCAGCTTAATGAAGGGCTACGAGCAGTACTTC.

This sequence joins TRBV7-6 and TRBJ2-1; D is unresolved. The CDR3 covers 17 residues. The V and J ends lost 1 base and 0 bases respectively, with 13 bases between them. Germline CDR1 is SGHVS and CDR2 is FNYEAQ. CDR3 protein: CASSLVSSLISYNEQFF. The CDR3 DNA reads as TGTGCCAGCAGCTTAGTGAGTAGCCTCATCTCCTACAATGAGCAGTTCTTC.

This clonotype has only a few counts. The rearrangement uses TRBV5-1 and TRBJ2-2; D is perhaps TRBD2 (6 bases). There are 17 residues in the CDR3. Trimming took off 4 bases at V and 5 bases at J, with 21 bases between the two ends. Looked up from germline, CDR1 is SGHRS and CDR2 is YFSETQ. This CDR3 reads CASSRLVVSYGTGELFF. The CDR3 DNA is TGCGCCAGCAGCCGACTAGTTGTAAGTTACGGGACCGGGGAGCTGTTTTTT. The variable domain in full, with the rest retrieved from reference TRBV5-1 and TRBJ2-2, is KAGVTQTPRYLIKTRGQQVTLSCSPISGHRSVSWYQQTPGQGLQFLFEYFSETQRNKGNFPGRFSGRQFSNSRSEMNVSTLELGDSALYLCASSRLVVSYGTGELFFGEGSRLTVL.

This clonotype was seen many times. J is TRBJ1-5 and V is TRBV30; the D is unclear. The germline V gene has CDR1 GTSNPN and CDR2 SVGIG (reference sequence). The length of the CDR3 is 14 residues. V lost 2 bases to trimming and J lost 1 base, with 9 bases between them. This chain's CDR3 is CAWSLGSSNQPQHF. The CDR3 DNA follows: TGTGCCTGGAGTTTAGGGAGCAGCAATCAGCCCCAGCATTTT.

This chain's CDR3 is CASSYSVGNTEAFF. The CDR3 DNA sequence: TGTGCCAGCAGTTACTCTGTCGGGAACACTGAAGCTTTCTTT. The gene calls are TRBV6-2 or TRBV6-3 and TRBJ1-1; D call uncertain. V lost 0 bases to trimming and J lost 1 base, with 6 bases between them. CDR1 is MNHEY and CDR2 is SVGEGT in the germline V gene. The CDR3 runs 14 residues.